This T cell receptor beta chain is drawn from a study of T cell responses to AZD1222 COVID-19 vaccine. Clones were sequenced by immunoSEQ multiplex PCR, and TCRdb holds only the in-frame ones, with some missing. The table shows over 95,000 clones, with 70% to 85% occurring only once. Regarding this clone: Its antigen is currently unknown.

General observations from the study: White British ancestry dominated among donors, who included more females, and clonal diversity was possibly underestimated. Just 5 to 7 people given AZD1222 tested seropositive at baseline. Among vaccine-associated CD4 TCRs, coverage spanned spike, with dominance at 160-218 and 743-854. When two AZD1222 doses had been given, Spike-specific TCR breadth and depth rose.

In germline, CDR1 is SGHRS, CDR2 YFSETQ. The ends were cut back, 3 bases at V and 4 bases at J, with 13 bases in the middle. The CDR3 runs 14 residues. The clonotype comes from an adult who received the AZD1222 COVID-19 vaccine. The sample was peripheral blood, taken 28 days after the second AZD1222 dose. The gene calls are TRBV5-1 and TRBJ1-2; D not certain. The CDR3 reads CASSSEDGSYGYTF. In DNA form, the CDR3 reads TGCGCCAGCAGCTCCGAGGACGGGAGCTATGGCTACACCTTC.